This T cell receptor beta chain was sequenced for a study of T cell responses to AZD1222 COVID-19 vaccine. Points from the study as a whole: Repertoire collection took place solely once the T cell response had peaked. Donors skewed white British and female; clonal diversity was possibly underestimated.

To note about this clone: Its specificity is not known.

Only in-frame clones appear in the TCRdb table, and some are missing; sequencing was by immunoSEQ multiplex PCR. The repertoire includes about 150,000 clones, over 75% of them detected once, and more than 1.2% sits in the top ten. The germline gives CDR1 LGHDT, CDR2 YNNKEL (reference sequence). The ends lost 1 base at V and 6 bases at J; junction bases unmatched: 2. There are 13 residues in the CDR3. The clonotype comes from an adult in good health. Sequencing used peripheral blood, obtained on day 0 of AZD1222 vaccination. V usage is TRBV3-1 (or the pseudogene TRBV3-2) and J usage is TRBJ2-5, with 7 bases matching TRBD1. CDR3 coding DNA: TGTGCCAGCAGCCAAGGGACAGGCCAGACCCAGTACTTC. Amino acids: CASSQGTGQTQYF.